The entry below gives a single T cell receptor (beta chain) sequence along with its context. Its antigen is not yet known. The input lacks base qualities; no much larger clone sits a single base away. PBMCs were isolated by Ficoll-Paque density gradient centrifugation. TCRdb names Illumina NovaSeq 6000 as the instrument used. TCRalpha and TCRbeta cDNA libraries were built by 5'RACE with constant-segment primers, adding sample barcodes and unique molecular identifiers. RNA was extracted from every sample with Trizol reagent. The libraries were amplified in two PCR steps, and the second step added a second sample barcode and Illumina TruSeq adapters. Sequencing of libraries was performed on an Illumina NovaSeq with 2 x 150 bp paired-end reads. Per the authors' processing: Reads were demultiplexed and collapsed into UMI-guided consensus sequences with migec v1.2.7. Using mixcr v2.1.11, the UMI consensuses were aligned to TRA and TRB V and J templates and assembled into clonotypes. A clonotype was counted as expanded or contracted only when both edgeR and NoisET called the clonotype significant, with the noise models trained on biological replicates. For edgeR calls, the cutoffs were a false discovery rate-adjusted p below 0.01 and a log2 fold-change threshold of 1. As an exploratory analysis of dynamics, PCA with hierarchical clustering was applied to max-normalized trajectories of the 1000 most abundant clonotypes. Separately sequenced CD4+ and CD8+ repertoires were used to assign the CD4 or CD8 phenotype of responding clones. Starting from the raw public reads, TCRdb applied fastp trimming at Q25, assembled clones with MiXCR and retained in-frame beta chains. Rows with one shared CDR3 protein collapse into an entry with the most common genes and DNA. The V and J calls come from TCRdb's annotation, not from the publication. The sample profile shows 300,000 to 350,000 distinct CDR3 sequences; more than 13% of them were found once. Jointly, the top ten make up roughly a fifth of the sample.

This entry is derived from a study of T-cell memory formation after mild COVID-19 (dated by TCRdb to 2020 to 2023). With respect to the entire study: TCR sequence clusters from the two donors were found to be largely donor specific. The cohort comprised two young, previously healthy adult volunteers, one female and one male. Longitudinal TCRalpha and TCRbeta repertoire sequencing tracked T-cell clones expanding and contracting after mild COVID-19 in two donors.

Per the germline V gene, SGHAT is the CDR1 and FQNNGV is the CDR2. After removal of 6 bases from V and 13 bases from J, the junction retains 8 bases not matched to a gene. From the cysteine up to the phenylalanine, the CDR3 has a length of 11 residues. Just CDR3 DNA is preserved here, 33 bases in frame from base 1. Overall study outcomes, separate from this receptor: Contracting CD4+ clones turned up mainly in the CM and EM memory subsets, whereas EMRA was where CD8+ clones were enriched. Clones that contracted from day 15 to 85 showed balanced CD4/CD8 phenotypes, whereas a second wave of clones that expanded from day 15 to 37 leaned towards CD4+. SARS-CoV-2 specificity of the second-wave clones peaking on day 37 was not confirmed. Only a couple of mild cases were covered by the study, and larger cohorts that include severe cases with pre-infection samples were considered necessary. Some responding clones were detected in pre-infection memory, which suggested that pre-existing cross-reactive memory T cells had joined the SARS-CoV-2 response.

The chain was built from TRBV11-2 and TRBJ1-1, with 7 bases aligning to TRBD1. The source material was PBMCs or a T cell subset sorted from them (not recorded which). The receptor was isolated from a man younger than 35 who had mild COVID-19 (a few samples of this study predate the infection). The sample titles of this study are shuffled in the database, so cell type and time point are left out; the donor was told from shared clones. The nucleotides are TGTGCCAGCAGGGGGACAGCATTCGATTTCTTT. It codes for CASRGTAFDFF. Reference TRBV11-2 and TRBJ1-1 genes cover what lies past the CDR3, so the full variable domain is EAGVAQSPRYKIIEKRQSVAFWCNPISGHATLYWYQQILGQGPKLLIQFQNNGVVDDSQLPKDRFSAERLKGVDSTLKIQPAKLEDSAVYLCASRGTAFDFFGQGTRLTVV.